The clone carrying this T cell receptor beta chain was seen at least ten times. Its antigen remains unknown. The sample is drawn from a study of T cells in Graves' hyperthyroidism and ophthalmopathy. Across the whole study: Before any treatment, at initial diagnosis, peripheral blood was collected. Study-wide results and limits: Blood also carried most thyroid clonotypes expanded above 0.001.

TCR beta CDR3 regions were amplified from RNA transcripts. The TCR CDR3 was amplified in a first-round RT-PCR using the HTBI primer set. TCRdb processed the multiplex PCR reads anew with MiXCR; each CDR3 protein has one entry. This table holds about 400,000 distinct CDR3 sequences, more than 14% found once. Trimming removed 1 base from V and 7 bases from J, with 12 bases in between. Germline CDR1 SGHRS, CDR2 YFSETQ. CDR3 length equals 15 residues. This chain connects TRBV5-1 to TRBJ1-6; D is uncertain. Sequences were obtained from blood. This sequence originates from a woman in her 30s with Graves' ophthalmopathy. The CDR3, as DNA: TGCGCCAGCAGCTTGTACGGAATCGGCAATTCACCCCTCCACTTT. Protein sequence: CASSLYGIGNSPLHF.